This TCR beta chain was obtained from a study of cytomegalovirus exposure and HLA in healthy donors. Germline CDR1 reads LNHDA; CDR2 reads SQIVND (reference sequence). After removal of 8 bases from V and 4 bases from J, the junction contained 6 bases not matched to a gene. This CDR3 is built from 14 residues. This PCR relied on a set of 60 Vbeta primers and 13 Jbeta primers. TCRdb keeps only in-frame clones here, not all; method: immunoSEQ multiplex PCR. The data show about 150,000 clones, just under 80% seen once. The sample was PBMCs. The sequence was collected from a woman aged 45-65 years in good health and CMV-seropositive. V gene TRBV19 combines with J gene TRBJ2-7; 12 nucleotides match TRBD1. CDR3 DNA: TGTGCCAGTCAGCCGGGACAGGGGGCATACGAGCAGTACTTC. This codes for CASQPGQGAYEQYF. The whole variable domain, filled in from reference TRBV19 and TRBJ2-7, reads DGGITQSPKYLFRKEGQNVTLSCEQNLNHDAMYWYRQDPGQGLRLIYYSQIVNDFQKGDIAEGYSVSREKKESFPLTVTSAQKNPTAFYLCASQPGQGAYEQYFGPGTRLTVT.